This TCR beta chain was identified during a study of shared clonotypes between healthy human individuals. Study-level findings and limits: Estimated richness was generally greater in naive than memory subsets. It was expected that sequencing depth would affect clonotype sharing among donors.

The data were produced by immunoSEQ multiplex PCR, yet TCRdb's version contains in-frame clones alone and is incomplete. The data show millions of clones, with more than 85% seen just once and under 2% held by the top ten. Terminally differentiated effector memory CD45RA+ cells were excluded by CCR7 positive selection of CD45RO-negative cells. To note about this clone: As yet, its antigen is unknown.

This CDR3 has 15 residues. Trimming cost V 3 bases and J 9 bases, with 18 bases left between them. Germline assignment: CDR1 MNHEY and CDR2 SMNVEV (reference sequence). Sequenced material: naive CD8+ T cells from PBMCs. V is TRBV27 and J is TRBJ2-1; D is possibly TRBD2 (7 bases). The TCR was taken from a man younger than 30 in good health. Some clones in this sample may be carry-over from other donors' samples. The CDR3, as DNA: TGTGCCAGCAGTTTTGTACAGGGTGCTAGCGGTGAGCAGTTCTTC. It codes for CASSFVQGASGEQFF.